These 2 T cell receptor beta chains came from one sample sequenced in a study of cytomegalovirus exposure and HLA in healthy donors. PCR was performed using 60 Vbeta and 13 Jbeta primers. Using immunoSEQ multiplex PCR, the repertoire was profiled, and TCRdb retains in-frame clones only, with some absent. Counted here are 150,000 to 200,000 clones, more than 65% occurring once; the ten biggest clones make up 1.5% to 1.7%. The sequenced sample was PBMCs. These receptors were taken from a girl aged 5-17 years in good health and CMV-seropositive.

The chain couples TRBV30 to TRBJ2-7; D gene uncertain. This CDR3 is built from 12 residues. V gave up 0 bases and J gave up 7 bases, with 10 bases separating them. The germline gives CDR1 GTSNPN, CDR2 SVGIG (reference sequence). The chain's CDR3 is CAWSVVGWEQYF. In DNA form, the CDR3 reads TGTGCCTGGAGTGTAGTCGGGTGGGAGCAGTACTTC.

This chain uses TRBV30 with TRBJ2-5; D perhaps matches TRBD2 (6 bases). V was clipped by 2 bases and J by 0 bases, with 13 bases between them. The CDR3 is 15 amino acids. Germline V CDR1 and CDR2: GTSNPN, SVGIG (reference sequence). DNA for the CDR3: TGTGCCTGGAGTACTAGCCGGAGATACCAAGAGACCCAGTACTTC. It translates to CAWSTSRRYQETQYF. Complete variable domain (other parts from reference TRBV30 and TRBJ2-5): SQTIHQWPATLVQPVGSPLSLECTVEGTSNPNLYWYRQAAGRGLQLLFYSVGIGQISSEVPQNLSASRPQDRQFILSSKKLLLSDSGFYLCAWSTSRRYQETQYFGPGTRLLVL.